The 10 T cell receptor beta chains below come from one sample, sequenced in a study of blood T cell repertoires in COVID-19. Sequencing was performed with immunoSEQ multiplex PCR; in TCRdb, only in-frame clones are kept and a portion is missing. Here the sample spans fewer than 150,000 clones, about 90% being singletons. Sequencing used peripheral blood. The source is a woman in her forties or fifties who had recovered from COVID-19.

The rearrangement joins TRBV7-4 to TRBJ1-3, with D maybe TRBD1 (5 bases). The CDR3 covers 13 residues. CDR1 is SGHVT, CDR2 SQSDAQ, per germline. Trimming left V 4 bases short and J 8 bases short, with 12 bases between. The CDR3 DNA reads TGTGCCAGCAGCTGGTGCTGGGGGGACACCATATATTTT. Translated, it gives CASSWCWGDTIYF.

The chain employs TRBV19 and TRBJ1-1; no firm D call. Trimming pared 4 bases from V and 2 bases from J, leaving 11 bases between. The CDR3 runs 14 residues. The germline V gene encodes CDR1 LNHDA and CDR2 SQIVND (reference sequence). CDR3 in DNA: TGTGCCAGTAGTAAGCAGCGGACTAACACTGAAGCTTTCTTT. Its translation is CASSKQRTNTEAFF.

J is TRBJ1-5 and V is TRBV2; 7 bases are a match to TRBD1. CDR3 length: 15 amino acids. Germline V gene sequence: CDR1 SNHLY, CDR2 FYNNEI. J lost 5 bases, V lost 4 bases, and 8 bases had no gene match. The CDR3 loop is CASSGTGRYDQPQHF. DNA of the CDR3: TGTGCCAGCAGTGGGACAGGTAGATACGATCAGCCCCAGCATTTT.

The chain recombines TRBV5-6 with TRBJ2-3; possibly TRBD1 for D (6 bases). Trimming took off 0 bases at V and 8 bases at J, with 16 bases between the two ends. This CDR3 spans 15 amino acids. Germline V gives CDR1 SGHDT, CDR2 YYEEEE. DNA for the CDR3: TGTGCCAGCAGCTTGGCGGGCCAGGGGTCGGGTACGCAGTATTTT. It encodes CASSLAGQGSGTQYF.

This chain uses TRBV3-1 (or the pseudogene TRBV3-2) with TRBJ1-1, with a tentative D call TRBD1 (5 bases). The germline gives CDR1 LGHDT, CDR2 YNNKEL (reference sequence). With 7 bases removed from V and 4 bases from J, the gap between germline ends came to 13 bases. The CDR3 runs to 13 residues. CDR3 protein: CASKTARGTEAFF. In DNA form, the CDR3 reads TGTGCCAGCAAGACAGCTCGAGGCACTGAAGCTTTCTTT.

The rearrangement uses TRBV18 and TRBJ1-2; D uncertain. V lost 3 bases to trimming and J lost 5 bases, with 13 bases between them. Germline CDR1 is KGHSH and CDR2 is LQKENI. This CDR3 is 14 amino acids long. The CDR3 sequence is CASSPARSSYGYTF. The CDR3 DNA sequence: TGTGCCAGCTCACCTGCAAGGAGTTCTTATGGCTACACCTTC.

This chain links TRBV3-1 (or the pseudogene TRBV3-2) with TRBJ1-3; 9 nucleotides match TRBD1. This CDR3 has 16 amino acids. Trimming took 4 bases from V and 3 from J; bases not matched to a gene: 7. Germline-derived CDR1 and CDR2 are LGHDT and YNNKEL (reference sequence). CDR3 loop: CASSRTGTGFGNTIYF. Written as DNA, the CDR3 is TGTGCCAGCAGCCGCACCGGGACAGGGTTTGGAAACACCATATATTTT.

J is TRBJ2-7 and V is TRBV2; 7 positions match TRBD1. The germline V gene encodes CDR1 SNHLY and CDR2 FYNNEI. The CDR3 loop spans 15 amino acids. Trimming cost V 7 bases and J 2 bases; bases outside gene matches: 11. The CDR3 spells CASKENRGGTYEQYF. The CDR3 nucleotides read TGTGCCAGCAAAGAGAACAGGGGTGGTACCTACGAGCAGTACTTC.

In this sample, this clone turned up once. The J gene is TRBJ1-1, the V gene TRBV7-2; D is undetermined. Germline loops: CDR1 SGHTA, CDR2 FQGNSA. CDR3 length equals 14 residues. V was cut by 5 bases and J by 2 bases, with 12 bases left in between. CDR3 amino acids: CASSPRGSNTEAFF. The CDR3 nucleotides read TGTGCCAGCAGCCCCCGCGGCAGCAACACTGAAGCTTTCTTT.

The chain joins TRBV30 to TRBJ2-7; D possibly corresponds to TRBD2 (5 bases). V gave up 0 bases and J gave up 3 bases, with 9 bases separating them. Germline V gene sequence: CDR1 GTSNPN, CDR2 SVGIG (reference sequence). The CDR3 has 13 amino acids. The CDR3 bases are TGTGCCTGGAGTGTCGAACTAGGCTACGAGCAGTACTTC. Translation: CAWSVELGYEQYF.